This is a list of T cell receptor beta chains from one sample in a study of cytomegalovirus exposure and HLA in healthy donors. Clones were sequenced by immunoSEQ multiplex PCR, and TCRdb holds only the in-frame ones, with some missing. This sample has 200,000 to 300,000 clones, with about 80% found just once. The sequenced material came from PBMCs. All receptors derive from a woman aged 55-70 years in good health and CMV-seropositive. CDR3s include the opening cysteine and the closing phenylalanine or tryptophan. A D gene is named only where the DNA matches it firmly. For some rows the clone size is stated as once, few or many, or as a class when expanded; others skip it.

v_call	clone_size	j_call	d_call	cdr3_nt	cdr3_aa
TRBV19	.	TRBJ2-2	.	TGTGCCAGTAAAACCTTATTAGGAAGCGAGACCGGGGAGCTGTTTTTT	CASKTLLGSETGELFF
TRBV5-1	.	TRBJ2-5	TRBD1	TGCGCCAGCAGCTTGTTGGGACAGGGAGGGGAGACCCAGTACTTC	CASSLLGQGGETQYF
TRBV6-1	.	TRBJ2-1	TRBD1	TGTGCCAGCAGAAACAGGGGGGCGTACAATGAGCAGTTCTTC	CASRNRGAYNEQFF
TRBV13	few	TRBJ2-3	TRBD1	TGTGCCAGCAGGCGTACGGGACAGGGCACAGATACGCAGTATTTT	CASRRTGQGTDTQYF
TRBV5-4	.	TRBJ2-7	TRBD1	TGTGCCAGCAGTTTTACAGGGGGCGTCGAGCAGTACTTC	CASSFTGGVEQYF
TRBV30	.	TRBJ1-3	.	TGTGCCTGGAACCCAGGGACTTCGACTGGAAACACCATATATTTT	CAWNPGTSTGNTIYF
TRBV7-9	.	TRBJ1-4	TRBD1	TGTTCCAGCATGAAGACAGGGGAGGTTGAAAAACTGTTTTTT	CSSMKTGEVEKLFF
TRBV5-1	.	TRBJ1-3	.	TGCGCCAGCAGCGACAGCTCTGGAAACACCATATATTTT	CASSDSSGNTIYF
TRBV19	few	TRBJ1-2	.	TGTGCCAGTAGTATACCGGGACAACATAACTATGGCTACACCTTC	CASSIPGQHNYGYTF
TRBV6-5	.	TRBJ2-1	.	TGTGCCAGCAGTTACTCCGGGTCTAGTTGGAATGAGCAGTTCTTC	CASSYSGSSWNEQFF
TRBV6-5	few	TRBJ2-7	.	TGTGCCAGCAGGCGGCGGGGTTCTGGATACGAGCAGTACTTC	CASRRRGSGYEQYF
TRBV6-1	.	TRBJ1-4	TRBD1	TGTGCCAGCAGTAGGGACAGGGGCGAAAAACTGTTTTTT	CASSRDRGEKLFF
TRBV7-9	once	TRBJ2-7	.	TGTGCCAGCAGCCGCGGCACGGGAATAGACCCCTACGAGCAGTACTTC	CASSRGTGIDPYEQYF
TRBV30	.	TRBJ2-3	TRBD1	TGTGCCTGGAGTCCAAGGACAGGGTACATCACAGATACGCAGTATTTT	CAWSPRTGYITDTQYF
TRBV29-1	.	TRBJ1-4	.	TGCAGCGTTGAAGGATCAGGGACTAATGAAAAACTGTTTTTT	CSVEGSGTNEKLFF
TRBV5-5	.	TRBJ2-3	TRBD2	TGTGCCAGCAGCTTGGCCCGACTAGCCCAATCAGATACGCAGTATTTT	CASSLARLAQSDTQYF
TRBV7-9	once	TRBJ2-7	TRBD2	TGTGCCAGCAGCCCGGTAGCGGGACCCTACGAGCAGTACTTC	CASSPVAGPYEQYF
TRBV27	.	TRBJ2-5	TRBD1	TGTGCCAGCAGTGCGACAGGGGACCAAGAGACCCAGTACTTC	CASSATGDQETQYF
TRBV5-4	.	TRBJ2-2	.	TGTGCCAGCAGCCCGGCCCCACGGAGGAACACCGGGGAGCTGTTTTTT	CASSPAPRRNTGELFF
TRBV5-1	.	TRBJ2-7	TRBD2	TGCGCCAGCAGCTTGGTCCCTAGCGGCGAGCAGTACTTC	CASSLVPSGEQYF
TRBV27	.	TRBJ2-7	.	TGTGCCAGCAGTTACCGGGACACCACCTACGAGCAGTACTTC	CASSYRDTTYEQYF
TRBV5-6	.	TRBJ2-3	TRBD2	TGTGCCAGCAGCCGACTAGCGGGAGGGCCAGATACGCAGTATTTT	CASSRLAGGPDTQYF
TRBV15	.	TRBJ2-3	.	TGTGCCACCAGCTTCTCAGGGGGGACAGATACGCAGTATTTT	CATSFSGGTDTQYF
TRBV19	.	TRBJ1-2	.	TGTGCCAGTAGTATCCGGCAGCGGGGAGATGGCTACACCTTC	CASSIRQRGDGYTF
TRBV4-1	.	TRBJ1-2	.	TGCGCCAGCAGCCAAGACAGGGGATCTGGCTACACCTTC	CASSQDRGSGYTF
TRBV12-5	.	TRBJ2-7	TRBD1	TGTGCTAGTGGTCTGGAACTTTTTACCCGACAGGGGCCCGAGCAGTACTTC	CASGLELFTRQGPEQYF
TRBV5-1	.	TRBJ2-7	.	TGCGCCAGCAGCTCCCTTGGGTTAAACAGGGACGAGCAGTACTTC	CASSSLGLNRDEQYF
TRBV21-1	.	TRBJ2-7	.	TGTGCCAGCAGCGAGGACCCTAGCGGGGCTACCTACGAGCAGTACTTC	CASSEDPSGATYEQYF
TRBV19	.	TRBJ2-1	.	TGTGCCAGTAGTACCTACTACAATGAGCAGTTCTTC	CASSTYYNEQFF
TRBV7-8	.	TRBJ1-2	TRBD1	TGTGCCAGCAGCTTAGGGAGGACAGGCGACTATGGCTACACCTTC	CASSLGRTGDYGYTF
TRBV5-1	.	TRBJ1-5	TRBD1	TGCGCCAGCAGCCTCTCTGGGACAGAACAACAGCCCCAGCATTTT	CASSLSGTEQQPQHF
TRBV5-5	.	TRBJ2-7	TRBD1	TGTGCCAGCAGCGCCTCCGGACAGGGAGGAGTCTTC	CASSASGQGGVF
TRBV7-2	.	TRBJ2-1	TRBD2	TGTGCCAGCAGCTCACAACTAGCGGAAGGCAATGAGCAGTTCTTC	CASSSQLAEGNEQFF
TRBV7-2	.	TRBJ2-1	.	TGTGCCAGCAGCTTAAATGGGCCGGGGGTCTACAATGAGCAGTTCTTC	CASSLNGPGVYNEQFF
TRBV19	.	TRBJ1-5	.	TGTGCCAGTAGTATAGATCCCCAGGGGCGCAATCAGCCCCAGCATTTT	CASSIDPQGRNQPQHF
TRBV4-2	.	TRBJ2-2	TRBD2	TGTGCCAGCAGCCAAGATCTAACGGGAGGGCAAAACACCGGGGAGCTGTTTTTT	CASSQDLTGGQNTGELFF
TRBV19	.	TRBJ2-3	.	TGTGCCAGTAGTATTGGGTCCCAGGTCACAGATACGCAGTATTTT	CASSIGSQVTDTQYF
TRBV5-1	.	TRBJ1-1	.	TGCGCCAGCAGCTTGGGTTCGACAGCAAAGAACACTGAAGCTTTCTTT	CASSLGSTAKNTEAFF
TRBV18	once	TRBJ2-4	TRBD2	TGTGCCAGCTCACCACCAGGGGAGGGAGCCAAAAACATTCAGTACTTC	CASSPPGEGAKNIQYF
TRBV28	.	TRBJ2-1	TRBD2	TGTGCCAGCAGTCTAGGGGCTAGCGGGTTCAATGAGCAGTTCTTC	CASSLGASGFNEQFF
TRBV19	.	TRBJ2-5	.	TGTGCCAGTAGTATACAGGGCTCGCGGGAGACCCAGTACTTC	CASSIQGSRETQYF
TRBV6-5	.	TRBJ1-2	TRBD1	TGTGCCAGCAGTTGGACAGGGAATTATGGCTACACCTTC	CASSWTGNYGYTF
TRBV5-1	.	TRBJ1-1	.	TGCGCCAGCAGCTTGGGCGGGGTAGGGGAAGCTTTCTTT	CASSLGGVGEAFF
TRBV7-2	.	TRBJ2-2	TRBD1	TGTGCCAGCAGCCCAGGGGGCACGAACACCGGGGAGCTGTTTTTT	CASSPGGTNTGELFF
TRBV5-6	.	TRBJ1-2	.	TGTGCCAGCAGCTTGGTGAGCATTAACTATGGCTACACCTTC	CASSLVSINYGYTF
TRBV18	.	TRBJ2-5	TRBD2	TGTGCCAGCTCACAACTACTAGCGGCTCAAGAGACCCAGTACTTC	CASSQLLAAQETQYF
TRBV19	.	TRBJ1-1	TRBD1	TGTGCCAGTAGTCCCGACAGGGGGGACACTGAAGCTTTCTTT	CASSPDRGDTEAFF
TRBV5-1	.	TRBJ1-3	.	TGCGCCAGCAGCCCCCCCCTACAGGGCTCTGGAAACACCATATATTTT	CASSPPLQGSGNTIYF
TRBV19	.	TRBJ1-1	.	TGTGCCAGTAGTGGGGCCGATAATATAAACACTGAAGCTTTCTTT	CASSGADNINTEAFF
TRBV21-1	.	TRBJ2-2	.	TGTGCCACCGAGCACTGGGACAGCTCAAACACCGGGGAGCTGTTTTTT	CATEHWDSSNTGELFF
TRBV6-5	.	TRBJ1-5	.	TGTGCCAGCAGGCTCGGCAGGGGAAATCAGCCCCAGCATTTT	CASRLGRGNQPQHF